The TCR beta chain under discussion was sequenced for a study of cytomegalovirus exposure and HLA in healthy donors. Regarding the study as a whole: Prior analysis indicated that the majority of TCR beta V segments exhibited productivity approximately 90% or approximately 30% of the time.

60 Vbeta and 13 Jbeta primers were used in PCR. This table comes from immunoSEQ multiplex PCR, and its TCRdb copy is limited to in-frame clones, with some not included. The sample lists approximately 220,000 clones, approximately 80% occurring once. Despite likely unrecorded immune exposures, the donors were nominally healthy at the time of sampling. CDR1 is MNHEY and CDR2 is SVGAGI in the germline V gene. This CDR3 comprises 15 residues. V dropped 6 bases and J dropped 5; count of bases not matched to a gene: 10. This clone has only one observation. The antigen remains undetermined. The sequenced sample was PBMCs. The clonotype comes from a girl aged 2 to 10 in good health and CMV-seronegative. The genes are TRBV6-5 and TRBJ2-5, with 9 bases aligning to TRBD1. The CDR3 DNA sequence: TGTGCCAGCAGACCCACAGGGGGCATATGGGAGACCCAGTACTTC. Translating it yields CASRPTGGIWETQYF.